This TCR beta chain was found in a study of OX40 agonist ivuxolimab in advanced cancers. Concerning the study at large: Ivuxolimab, which targeted the costimulatory receptor OX40 (CD134), was an agonistic, fully human IgG2 monoclonal antibody. Prior anti-PD-1, anti-PD-L1 or anti-CTLA-4 therapy was permitted, and checkpoint inhibitors had been received by 40% to 50% of dose-escalation patients. Three dose-escalation patients achieved partial responses, one with hepatocellular carcinoma and two with cutaneous melanoma. Intravenous ivuxolimab was administered to patients every 2 weeks at six dose levels: 0.01, 0.1, 0.3, 1.5, 3 and 10 mg/kg. The monotherapy dose-escalation portion (N of about 47 patients) of the phase I ivuxolimab trial is reported in the paper. The purpose of peripheral TCRbeta sequencing was to test whether ivuxolimab changed TCR sequence diversity and led to clonal T-cell expansion. Of the approximately 54 dose-escalation patients, hepatocellular carcinoma was present in roughly 19, melanoma in approximately 15, renal cell carcinoma in 9 and head and neck cancer in 9. A male proportion of almost 85% and a mean age of around 60 years, ranging from 23 to 79, were recorded for the dose-escalation cohort. Study-level results and caveats: On average, CD8+ T cells showed more expanded clones than CD4+ T cells after ivuxolimab. Low levels of normalized T-cell clonal expansion were also seen in some patients who did not respond. In the 0.1-3.0 mg/kg groups, partial responders were among the patients with the lowest normalized peripheral clonal expansion, particularly in CD8+ T cells. At doses of 0.1 to 3.0 mg/kg, clonal expansion of both CD4+ and CD8+ blood T cells was observed from baseline to week 6. The antigen specificity of the clonally expanded peripheral T cells was not determined.

Between the V and J ends, shortened by 5 bases and 2 bases respectively, the junction contains 13 bases. Taken from cysteine to phenylalanine, the CDR3 has 14 residues. Only the CDR3 part of the read is kept: 42 bases, read in frame from the first base. The germline V gene encodes CDR1 MDHEN and CDR2 SYDVKM. On this clone: What antigen it recognizes has not been identified. The input lacks base qualities; no much larger clone sits a single base away.

For sequencing of the TCRbeta CDR3 region, genomic DNA was extracted from the sorted cells. The immunoSEQ Assay was used to sequence the TCRbeta CDR3 regions. TCRdb retrieved this table from immuneACCESS and kept in-frame rearrangements only. Not all clones are present; in checked studies, unresolved V genes account for under half, and no reason is known for the remainder. The sample table lists 100,000 to 150,000 clones, more than 85% of them with a count of one. The ten top clones hold 1% of the sample. The trial excluded patients who had a history of autoimmune disease or who were on systemic immunosuppression. Peripheral blood for TCR sequencing was collected from all dose cohorts at baseline, on cycle 4 day 1, and on cycle 7 day 1. Samples came from an open-label, multicenter, first-in-human phase I dose-escalation trial of ivuxolimab. The trial enrolled adults with locally advanced or metastatic head and neck squamous cell, hepatocellular, melanoma or renal cell carcinoma. Before TCR sequencing, CD4+ T cells and CD8+ T cells from peripheral blood were sorted into separate populations.

The chain employs TRBV28 and TRBJ2-7, with the D gene too uncertain to name. The starting material was CD4+ or CD8+ T cells sorted from blood, obtained in a trial of the OX40 agonist ivuxolimab. The origin of this receptor is an adult with an advanced solid tumor such as melanoma, head and neck, liver or kidney cancer. The DNA sequence follows: TGTGCCAGCAGTCCCCTTTTGAAGCCCTACGAGCAGTACTTC. Its translation is CASSPLLKPYEQYF.